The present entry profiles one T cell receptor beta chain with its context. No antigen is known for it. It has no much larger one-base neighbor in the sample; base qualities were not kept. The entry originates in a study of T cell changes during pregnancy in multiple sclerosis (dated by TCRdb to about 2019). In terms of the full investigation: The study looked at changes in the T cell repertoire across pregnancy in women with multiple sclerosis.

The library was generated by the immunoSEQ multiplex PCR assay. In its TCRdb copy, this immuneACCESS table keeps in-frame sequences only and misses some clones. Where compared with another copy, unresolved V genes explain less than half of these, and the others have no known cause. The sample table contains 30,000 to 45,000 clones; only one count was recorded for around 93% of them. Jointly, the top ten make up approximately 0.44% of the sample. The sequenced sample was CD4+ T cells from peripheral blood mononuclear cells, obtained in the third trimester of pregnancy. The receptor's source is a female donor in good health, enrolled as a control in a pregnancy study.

The DNA is TGTGCCAGCATCTCGCGGGGGTGGGGGGGCTACACCTTC. The translation is CASISRGWGGYTF. The chain links TRBV13 with TRBJ1-2; 5 matching bases give a weak D call of TRBD1. The CDR3 numbers 13 residues from cysteine through phenylalanine. The sequence is cut down to CDR3 DNA, 39 bases in frame from base 1. CDR1 PRHDT and CDR2 FYEKMQ were looked up in the germline V gene (reference sequence). V and J are truncated by 7 bases and 8 bases respectively, leaving an intervening sequence of 17 bases.